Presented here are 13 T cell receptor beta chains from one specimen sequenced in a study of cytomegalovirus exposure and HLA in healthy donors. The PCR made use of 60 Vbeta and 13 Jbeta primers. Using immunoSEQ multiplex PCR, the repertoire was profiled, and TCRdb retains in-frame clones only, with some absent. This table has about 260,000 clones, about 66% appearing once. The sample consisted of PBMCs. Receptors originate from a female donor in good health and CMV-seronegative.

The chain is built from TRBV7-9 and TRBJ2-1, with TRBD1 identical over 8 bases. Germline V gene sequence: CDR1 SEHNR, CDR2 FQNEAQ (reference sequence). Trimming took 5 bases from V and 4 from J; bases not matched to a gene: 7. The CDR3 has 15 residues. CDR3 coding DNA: TGTGCCAGCAGCGCGACAGGGGCCGTATACAATGAGCAGTTCTTC. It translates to CASSATGAVYNEQFF.

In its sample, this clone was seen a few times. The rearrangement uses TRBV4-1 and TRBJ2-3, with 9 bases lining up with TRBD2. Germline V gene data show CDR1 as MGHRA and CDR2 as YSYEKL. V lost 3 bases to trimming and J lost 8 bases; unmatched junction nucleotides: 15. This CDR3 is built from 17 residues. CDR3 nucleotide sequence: TGCGCCAGCAGCCACCTACGCCCGCTAGCGGGGATCCCTACGCAGTATTTT. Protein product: CASSHLRPLAGIPTQYF.

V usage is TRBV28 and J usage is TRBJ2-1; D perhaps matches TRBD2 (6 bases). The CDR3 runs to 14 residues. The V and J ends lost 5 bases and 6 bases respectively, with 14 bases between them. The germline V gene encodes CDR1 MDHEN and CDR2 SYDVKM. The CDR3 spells CASSTTRNLNEQFF. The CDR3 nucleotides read TGTGCCAGCAGTACGACTAGGAATCTCAATGAGCAGTTCTTC.

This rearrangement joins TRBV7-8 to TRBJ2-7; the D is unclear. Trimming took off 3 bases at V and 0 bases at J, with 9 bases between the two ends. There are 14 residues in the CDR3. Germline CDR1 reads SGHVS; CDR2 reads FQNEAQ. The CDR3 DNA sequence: TGTGCCAGCAGCTTTGACTGGAGCTCCTACGAGCAGTACTTC. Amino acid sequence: CASSFDWSSYEQYF.

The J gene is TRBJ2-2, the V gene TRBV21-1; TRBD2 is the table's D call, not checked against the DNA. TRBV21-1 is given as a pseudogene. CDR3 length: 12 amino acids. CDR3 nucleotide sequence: TGTGCCAGCAGCAAAGTCTATAGTGAGCTGTTTTTT. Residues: CASSKVYSELFF.

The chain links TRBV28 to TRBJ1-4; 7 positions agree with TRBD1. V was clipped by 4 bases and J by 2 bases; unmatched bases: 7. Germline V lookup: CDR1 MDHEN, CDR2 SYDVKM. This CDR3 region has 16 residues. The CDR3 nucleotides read TGTGCCAGCAGTTCCCGACGGGGACAGACTAATGAAAAACTGTTTTTT. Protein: CASSSRRGQTNEKLFF.

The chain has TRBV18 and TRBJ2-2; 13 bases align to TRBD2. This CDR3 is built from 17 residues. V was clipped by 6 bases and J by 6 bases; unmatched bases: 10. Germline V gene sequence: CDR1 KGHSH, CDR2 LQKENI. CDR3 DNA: TGTGCCAGCTCTGCCGGGACTAGCGGGGAAGCATCCGGGGAGCTGTTTTTT. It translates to CASSAGTSGEASGELFF.

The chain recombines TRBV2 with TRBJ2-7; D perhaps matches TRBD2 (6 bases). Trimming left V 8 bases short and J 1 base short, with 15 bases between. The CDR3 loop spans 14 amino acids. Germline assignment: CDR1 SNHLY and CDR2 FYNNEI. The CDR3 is CASLGGIGSYEQYF. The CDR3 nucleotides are TGTGCCAGCCTGGGGGGAATAGGATCCTACGAGCAGTACTTC. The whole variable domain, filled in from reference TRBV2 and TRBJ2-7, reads EPEVTQTPSHQVTQMGQEVILRCVPISNHLYFYWYRQILGQKVEFLVSFYNNEISEKSEIFDDQFSVERPDGSNFTLKIRSTKLEDSAMYFCASLGGIGSYEQYFGPGTRLTVT.

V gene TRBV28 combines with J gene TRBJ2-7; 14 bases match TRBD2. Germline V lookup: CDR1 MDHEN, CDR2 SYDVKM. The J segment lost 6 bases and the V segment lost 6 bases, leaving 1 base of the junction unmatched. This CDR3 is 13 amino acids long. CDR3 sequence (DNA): TGTGCCAGCAGGACTAGCGGGAGGGCCGAGCAGTACTTC. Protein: CASRTSGRAEQYF.

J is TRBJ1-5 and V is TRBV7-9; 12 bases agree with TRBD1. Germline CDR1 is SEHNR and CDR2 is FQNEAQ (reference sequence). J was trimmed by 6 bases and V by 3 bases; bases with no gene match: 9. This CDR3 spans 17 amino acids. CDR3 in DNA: TGTGCCAGCAGCTTCGATCCGGGACAGGGGGCGATTCAGCCCCAGCATTTT. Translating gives CASSFDPGQGAIQPQHF.

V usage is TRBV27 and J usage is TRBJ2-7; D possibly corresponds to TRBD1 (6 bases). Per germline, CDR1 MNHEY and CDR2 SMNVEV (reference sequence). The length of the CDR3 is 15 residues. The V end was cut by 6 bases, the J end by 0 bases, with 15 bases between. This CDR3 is CASSRMGAISYEQYF. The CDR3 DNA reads TGTGCCAGCAGCCGCATGGGGGCGATCTCCTACGAGCAGTACTTC.

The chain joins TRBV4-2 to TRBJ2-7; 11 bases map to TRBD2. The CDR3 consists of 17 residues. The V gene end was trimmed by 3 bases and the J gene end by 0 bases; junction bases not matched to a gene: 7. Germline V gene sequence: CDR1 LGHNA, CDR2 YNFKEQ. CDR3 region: CASSQGTGTSGSYEQYF. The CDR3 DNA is TGTGCCAGCAGCCAGGGTACCGGGACTAGCGGCTCCTACGAGCAGTACTTC.

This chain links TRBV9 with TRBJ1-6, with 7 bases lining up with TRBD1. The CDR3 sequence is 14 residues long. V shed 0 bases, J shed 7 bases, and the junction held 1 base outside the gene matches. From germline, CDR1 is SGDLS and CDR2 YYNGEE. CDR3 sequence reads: CASSVGQGNSPLHF. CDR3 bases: TGTGCCAGCAGCGTAGGACAGGGAAATTCACCCCTCCACTTT.